This T cell receptor (beta chain) was obtained from a study of cytomegalovirus exposure and HLA in healthy donors. Study as a whole: Genetic ancestry analysis placed 81% of the approximately 390 donors that were genotyped in the Caucasian-associated cluster.

A multiplex PCR was run with 60 Vbeta primers and 13 Jbeta primers. Authors' processing steps: Around 10 million of the roughly 80 million unique TCR beta chains counted in a later analysis were shared. Profiled with immunoSEQ multiplex PCR; TCRdb holds only in-frame clones, not every one. V and J calls and clone size follow that table, whereas D and trimming were derived from the DNA. Here the sample spans over 150,000 clones, roughly 80% being singletons. Study-level results: The classifier reportedly diagnosed cytomegalovirus status with high sensitivity and specificity.

Worth noting for this clone: The antigen remains undetermined.

This CDR3 has 15 residues. CDR1 and CDR2 from the germline V gene are LGHNA and YNFKEQ. The V and J ends lost 1 base and 6 bases, in that order; junction bases with no gene match: 3. The chain combines TRBV4-2 with TRBJ1-2, with 12 bases that match TRBD1. Sequenced input: PBMCs. This clonotype was sampled from a woman in her fifties or sixties in good health and CMV-seronegative. The CDR3: CASSQGGTGGNGYTF. CDR3 sequence (DNA): TGTGCCAGCAGCCAAGGAGGGACAGGGGGCAATGGCTACACCTTC.